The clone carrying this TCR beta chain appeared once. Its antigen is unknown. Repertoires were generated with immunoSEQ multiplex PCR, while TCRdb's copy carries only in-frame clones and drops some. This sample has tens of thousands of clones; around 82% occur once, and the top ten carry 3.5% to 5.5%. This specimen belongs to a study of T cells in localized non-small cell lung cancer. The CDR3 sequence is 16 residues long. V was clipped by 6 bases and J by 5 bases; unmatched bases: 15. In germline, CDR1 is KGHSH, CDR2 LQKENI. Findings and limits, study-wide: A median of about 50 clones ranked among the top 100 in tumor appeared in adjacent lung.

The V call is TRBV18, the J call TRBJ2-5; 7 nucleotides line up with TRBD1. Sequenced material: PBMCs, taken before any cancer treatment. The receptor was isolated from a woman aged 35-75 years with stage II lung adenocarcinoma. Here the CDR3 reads CASSPPGTVTLETQYF. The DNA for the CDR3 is TGTGCCAGCTCGCCCCCCGGGACAGTGACATTGGAGACCCAGTACTTC.